A single sample is the source of the 17 T cell receptor beta chains below, sequenced in a study of a mutant IDH1 vaccine in newly diagnosed glioma. The time point here: baseline, week 1 (first vaccination visit). Sample treatment: pre-vaccination baseline after standard-of-care therapy. Profiling relied on immunoSEQ multiplex PCR, and the TCRdb table lists in-frame clones only, not all of them. This sample has about 69,000 clones; 65% to 90% occur once, and the top ten carry roughly 2.6%. Sample: PBMCs, taken from a glioma patient treated with radiotherapy, temozolomide or both. The receptors stem from a man between 25 and 39 years old with glioma.

CDR3 in DNA: TGTGCCAGCAGCTTGGGCGGGACGGGGCATCAGCCCCAGCATTTT. This sequence encodes CASSLGGTGHQPQHF. J is TRBJ1-5 and V is TRBV5-6; possible D gene TRBD1, 5 bases. Per the germline V gene, CDR1 is SGHDT and CDR2 is YYEEEE. V was shortened by 0 bases and J by 5 bases, with 12 bases between the two germline ends. The CDR3 spans 15 residues.

This sequence joins TRBV19 and TRBJ2-1; D possibly corresponds to TRBD1 (6 bases). V was clipped by 4 bases and J by 1 base, with 11 bases between them. The CDR3 extends over 15 amino acids. The germline CDR1 and CDR2 sequences are LNHDA and SQIVND (reference sequence). The CDR3 here is CASSTDRSSYNEQFF. The CDR3 DNA reads TGTGCCAGTAGTACCGACAGGAGTTCCTACAATGAGCAGTTCTTC. Full variable domain (missing parts from reference TRBV19 and TRBJ2-1): DGGITQSPKYLFRKEGQNVTLSCEQNLNHDAMYWYRQDPGQGLRLIYYSQIVNDFQKGDIAEGYSVSREKKESFPLTVTSAQKNPTAFYLCASSTDRSSYNEQFFGPGTRLTVL.

The genes are TRBV19 and TRBJ1-1; D unclear. CDR1 is LNHDA and CDR2 is SQIVND in the germline V gene (reference sequence). Trimming left V 7 bases short and J 5 bases short, with 14 bases between. There are 13 residues in the CDR3. The CDR3 spells CASTFRTGTEAFF. Written as DNA, the CDR3 is TGTGCCAGTACCTTCAGGACCGGGACTGAAGCTTTCTTT.

The chain links TRBV11-2 to TRBJ1-2, with a possible D match to TRBD1 (5 bases). V was trimmed by 5 bases and J by 4 bases, leaving 20 bases between them. The CDR3 has 16 amino acids. Germline V gene lookup returns CDR1 SGHAT and CDR2 FQNNGV. The CDR3 here is CASSRRQGPISYGYTF. CDR3 coding DNA: TGTGCCAGCAGCCGCAGGCAGGGCCCGATTAGCTATGGCTACACCTTC.

This chain connects TRBV7-9 to TRBJ1-3, with D unresolved. Trimming pared 1 base from V and 1 base from J, leaving 8 bases between. This CDR3 is 15 amino acids long. From germline, CDR1 is SEHNR and CDR2 FQNEAQ (reference sequence). Here the CDR3 reads CASSLVVDSGNTIYF. CDR3 bases: TGTGCCAGCAGCTTAGTTGTGGATTCTGGAAACACCATATATTTT.

The V and J genes are TRBV10-2 and TRBJ1-5, with a tentative D call TRBD1 (5 bases). From germline, CDR1 is WSHSY and CDR2 SAAADI. V was trimmed by 6 bases and J by 6 bases, leaving 9 bases between them. This CDR3 has 12 residues. The CDR3 region has the DNA TGCGCCAGCAGCCGGGGGAGTCAGCCCCAGCATTTT. Translated: CASSRGSQPQHF.

This clone showed up just a few times. The chain carries TRBV7-8 and TRBJ1-5; the D gene is possibly TRBD1 (5 bases). Germline V CDR1 and CDR2: SGHVS, FQNEAQ. V was trimmed by 5 bases and J by 3 bases, leaving 23 bases between them. This CDR3 comprises 18 residues. CDR3 sequence reads: CASSPQATHRGDNQPQHF. In nucleotides, the CDR3 is TGTGCCAGCAGCCCCCAGGCCACACACCGGGGCGACAATCAGCCCCAGCATTTT.

This clone has more than one count but fewer than ten. The chain has TRBV5-1 and TRBJ1-1; 9 nucleotides match TRBD1. Trimming cost V 0 bases and J 11 bases; bases outside gene matches: 5. CDR3 length: 13 residues. Per the germline V gene, CDR1 is SGHRS and CDR2 is YFSETQ. The DNA for the CDR3 is TGCGCCAGCAGCTTGGCGGGGACAGGGCGGGCTTTCTTT. It yields the protein CASSLAGTGRAFF.

The chain links TRBV19 to TRBJ2-3; tentative D call: TRBD2 (5 bases). CDR3 length equals 16 residues. The V and J ends lost 3 bases and 0 bases respectively, with 13 bases between them. Germline-derived CDR1 and CDR2 are LNHDA and SQIVND (reference sequence). The CDR3 nucleotides read TGTGCCAGTAGTATGAGGGCAAAAACAAGCACAGATACGCAGTATTTT. It translates to CASSMRAKTSTDTQYF.

The rearrangement joins TRBV9 to TRBJ2-3, with unresolved D. This CDR3 region has 13 residues. With 0 bases removed from V and 5 bases from J, the gap between germline ends came to 7 bases. Per germline, CDR1 SGDLS and CDR2 YYNGEE. CDR3 coding DNA: TGTGCCAGCAGCGTAGGGGTAGGAGATACGCAGTATTTT. Translated, it gives CASSVGVGDTQYF.

The gene calls are TRBV6-1 and TRBJ2-2; no reliable D call. The CDR3 consists of 13 residues. V dropped 7 bases and J dropped 1 base, with 7 bases sitting between them. The germline gives CDR1 MNHNS, CDR2 SASEGT. The DNA for the CDR3 is TGTGCCAGCAAATTAGGGAACACCGGGGAGCTGTTTTTT. Translating it yields CASKLGNTGELFF.

DNA for the CDR3: TGTGCCAGCAGCTTAGAGCTGAGACAGGGAATCTCCCTAGGGGAGCAGTTCTTC. Encoded protein: CASSLELRQGISLGEQFF. The chain is built from TRBV11-2 and TRBJ2-1; 7 bases map to TRBD1. The CDR3 is 18 residues long. J gave up 10 bases and V 0 bases, and 18 bases lay outside the gene matches. Looked up from germline, CDR1 is SGHAT and CDR2 is FQNNGV.

The rearrangement joins TRBV7-8 to TRBJ2-5, with 9 bases fitting TRBD2. With V trimmed by 3 bases and J by 1 base, 6 bases remained unmatched. CDR1 and CDR2 from the germline V gene are SGHVS and FQNEAQ. This CDR3 has 16 amino acids. The CDR3 loop reads CASSFGIAGVQETQYF. In DNA form, the CDR3 reads TGTGCCAGCAGCTTTGGGATAGCGGGGGTCCAAGAGACCCAGTACTTC.

V and J are TRBV7-2 and TRBJ1-2; 8 bases fit TRBD1. CDR1 SGHTA and CDR2 FQGNSA come from the germline V gene. V lost 5 bases and J lost 0; bases outside the gene matches: 14. The CDR3 is 18 residues long. CDR3 residues: CASSRRRQTGASNYGYTF. In nucleotides, the CDR3 is TGTGCCAGCAGCCGCCGGAGACAGACAGGGGCATCTAACTATGGCTACACCTTC.

The J gene is TRBJ2-2, the V gene TRBV5-1, with D unresolved. V was shortened by 4 bases and J by 4 bases, with 14 bases between the two germline ends. CDR1 is SGHRS and CDR2 is YFSETQ in the germline V gene. The length of the CDR3 is 15 residues. This chain's CDR3 is CASSDRMLTTGELFF. The CDR3, as DNA: TGCGCCAGCAGCGACCGTATGCTAACCACCGGGGAGCTGTTTTTT. The full variable domain, its missing parts supplied by reference TRBV5-1 and TRBJ2-2, is KAGVTQTPRYLIKTRGQQVTLSCSPISGHRSVSWYQQTPGQGLQFLFEYFSETQRNKGNFPGRFSGRQFSNSRSEMNVSTLELGDSALYLCASSDRMLTTGELFFGEGSRLTVL.

This chain joins TRBV14 and TRBJ2-1; D not certain. The V gene lost 4 bases and the J gene lost 1 base, with 11 bases spanning the gap. Germline V gene lookup returns CDR1 SGHDN and CDR2 FVKESK. This CDR3 region has 15 residues. The CDR3 DNA reads as TGTGCCAGCAGCCGGTGGAGCGTTTCCTACAATGAGCAGTTCTTC. Protein product: CASSRWSVSYNEQFF.

This clone occurred once. The chain combines TRBV9 with TRBJ2-6; D ambiguous. In germline, CDR1 is SGDLS, CDR2 YYNGEE. The germline V and J ends were trimmed by 3 bases and 0 bases, with 7 bases remaining between them. CDR3 length: 15 amino acids. The CDR3 DNA reads as TGTGCCAGCAGCGGGTTGGGCTCTGGGGCCAACGTCCTGACTTTC. Translating gives CASSGLGSGANVLTF.